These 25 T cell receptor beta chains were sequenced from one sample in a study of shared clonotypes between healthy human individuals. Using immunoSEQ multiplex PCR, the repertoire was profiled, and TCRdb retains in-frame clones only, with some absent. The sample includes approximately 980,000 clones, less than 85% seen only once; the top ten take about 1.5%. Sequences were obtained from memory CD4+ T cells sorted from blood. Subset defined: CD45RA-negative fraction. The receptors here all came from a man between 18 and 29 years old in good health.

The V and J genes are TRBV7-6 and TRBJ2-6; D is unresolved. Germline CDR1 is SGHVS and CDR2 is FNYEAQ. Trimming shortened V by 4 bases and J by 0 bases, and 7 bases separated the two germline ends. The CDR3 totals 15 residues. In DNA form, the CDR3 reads TGTGCCAGCAGCTCCCCGGCCTCTGGGGCCAACGTCCTGACTTTC. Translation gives CASSSPASGANVLTF.

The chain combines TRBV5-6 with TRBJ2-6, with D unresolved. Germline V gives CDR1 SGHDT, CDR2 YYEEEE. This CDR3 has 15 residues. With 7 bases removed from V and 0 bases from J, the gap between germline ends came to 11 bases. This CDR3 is CASLPAGSGANVLTF. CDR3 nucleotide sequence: TGTGCCAGCCTCCCAGCAGGCTCTGGGGCCAACGTCCTGACTTTC.

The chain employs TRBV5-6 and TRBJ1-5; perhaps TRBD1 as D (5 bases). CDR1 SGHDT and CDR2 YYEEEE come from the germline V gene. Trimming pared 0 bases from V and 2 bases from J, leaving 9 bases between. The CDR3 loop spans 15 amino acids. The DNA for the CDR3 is TGTGCCAGCAGCTTGGCGACGGGGGGCAATCAGCCCCAGCATTTT. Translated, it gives CASSLATGGNQPQHF.

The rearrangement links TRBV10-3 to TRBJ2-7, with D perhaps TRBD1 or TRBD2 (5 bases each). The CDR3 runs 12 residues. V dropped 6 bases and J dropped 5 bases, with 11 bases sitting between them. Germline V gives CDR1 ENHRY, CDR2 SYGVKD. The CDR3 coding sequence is TGTGCCATCAGGGGGACCGCTGACGAGCAGTACTTC. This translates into CAIRGTADEQYF.

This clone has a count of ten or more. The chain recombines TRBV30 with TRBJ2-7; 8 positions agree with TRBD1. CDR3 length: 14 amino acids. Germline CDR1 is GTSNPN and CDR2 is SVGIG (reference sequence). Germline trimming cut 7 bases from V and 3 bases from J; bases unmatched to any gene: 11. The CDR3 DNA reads TGTGCCTTCACTAAGGGACAGGCTCTCTACGAGCAGTACTTC. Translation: CAFTKGQALYEQYF.

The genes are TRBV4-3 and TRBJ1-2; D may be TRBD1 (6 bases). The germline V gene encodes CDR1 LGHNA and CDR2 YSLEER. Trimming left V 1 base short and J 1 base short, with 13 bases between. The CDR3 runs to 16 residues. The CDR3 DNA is TGCGCCAGCAGCCAAGTGACAGGCAACCTTAACTATGGCTACACCTTC. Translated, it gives CASSQVTGNLNYGYTF.

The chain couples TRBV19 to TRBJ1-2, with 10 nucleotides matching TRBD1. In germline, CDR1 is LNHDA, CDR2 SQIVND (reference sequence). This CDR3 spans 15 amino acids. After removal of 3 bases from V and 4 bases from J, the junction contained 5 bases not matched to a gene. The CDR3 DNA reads TGTGCCAGTAGTATTGGGACAGGGGTGAGCTATGGCTACACCTTC. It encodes CASSIGTGVSYGYTF. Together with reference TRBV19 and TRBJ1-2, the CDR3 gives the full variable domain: DGGITQSPKYLFRKEGQNVTLSCEQNLNHDAMYWYRQDPGQGLRLIYYSQIVNDFQKGDIAEGYSVSREKKESFPLTVTSAQKNPTAFYLCASSIGTGVSYGYTFGSGTRLTVV.

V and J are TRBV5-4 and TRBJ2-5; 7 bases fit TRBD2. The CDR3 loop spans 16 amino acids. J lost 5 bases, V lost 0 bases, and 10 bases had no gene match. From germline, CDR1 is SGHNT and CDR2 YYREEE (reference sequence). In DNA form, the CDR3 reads TGTGCCAGCAGCTTGGACGGGCTAGCCGGGGGGGAGACCCAGTACTTC. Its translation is CASSLDGLAGGETQYF.

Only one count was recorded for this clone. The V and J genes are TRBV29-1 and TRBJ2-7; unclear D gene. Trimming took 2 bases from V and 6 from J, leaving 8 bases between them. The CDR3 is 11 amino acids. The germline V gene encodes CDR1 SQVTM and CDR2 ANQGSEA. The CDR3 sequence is CSVERRGEQYF. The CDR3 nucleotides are TGCAGCGTTGAAAGGAGAGGCGAGCAGTACTTC.

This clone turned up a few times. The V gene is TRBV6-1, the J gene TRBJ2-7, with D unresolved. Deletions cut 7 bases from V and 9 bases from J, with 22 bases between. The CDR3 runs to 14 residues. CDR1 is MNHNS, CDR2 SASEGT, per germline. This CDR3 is CASKAGEQSLSQYF. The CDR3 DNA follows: TGTGCCAGCAAGGCAGGCGAACAAAGCCTGTCGCAGTACTTC.

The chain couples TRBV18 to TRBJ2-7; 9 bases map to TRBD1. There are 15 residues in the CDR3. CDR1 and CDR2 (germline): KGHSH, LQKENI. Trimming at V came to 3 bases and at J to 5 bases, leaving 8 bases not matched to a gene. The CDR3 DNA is TGTGCCAGCTCACCGGGACAGGGCATTTCGGACGAGCAGTACTTC. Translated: CASSPGQGISDEQYF.

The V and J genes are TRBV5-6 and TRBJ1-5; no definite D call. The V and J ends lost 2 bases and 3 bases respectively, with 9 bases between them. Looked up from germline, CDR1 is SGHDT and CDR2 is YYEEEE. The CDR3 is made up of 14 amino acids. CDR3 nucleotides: TGTGCCAGCAGCTTTAGCCGGGTCAATCAGCCCCAGCATTTT. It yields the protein CASSFSRVNQPQHF.

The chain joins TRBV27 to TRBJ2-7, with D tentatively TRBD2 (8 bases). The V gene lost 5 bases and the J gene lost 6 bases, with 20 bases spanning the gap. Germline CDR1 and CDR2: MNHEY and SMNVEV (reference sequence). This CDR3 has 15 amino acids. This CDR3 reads CASSPGGLGRAEQYF. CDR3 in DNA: TGTGCCAGCAGTCCAGGGGGACTAGGGCGAGCCGAGCAGTACTTC.

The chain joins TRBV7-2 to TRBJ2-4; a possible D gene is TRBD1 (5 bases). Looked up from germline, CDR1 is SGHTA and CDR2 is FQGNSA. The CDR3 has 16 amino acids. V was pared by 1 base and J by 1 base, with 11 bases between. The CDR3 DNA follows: TGTGCCAGCAGCTTAGGGTCGGCAGGGGCCAAAAACATTCAGTACTTC. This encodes CASSLGSAGAKNIQYF.

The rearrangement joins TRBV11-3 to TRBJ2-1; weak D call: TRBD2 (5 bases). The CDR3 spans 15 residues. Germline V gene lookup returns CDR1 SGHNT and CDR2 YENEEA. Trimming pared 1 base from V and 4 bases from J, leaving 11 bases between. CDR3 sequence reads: CASSLGLTDYNEQFF. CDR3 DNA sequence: TGTGCCAGCAGCTTAGGACTAACAGATTACAATGAGCAGTTCTTC.

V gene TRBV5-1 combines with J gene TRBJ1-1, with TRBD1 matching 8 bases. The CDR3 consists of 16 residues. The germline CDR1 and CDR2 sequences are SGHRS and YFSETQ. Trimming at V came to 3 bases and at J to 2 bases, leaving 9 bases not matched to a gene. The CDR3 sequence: CASSSTLGQGNTEAFF. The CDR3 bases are TGCGCCAGCAGCTCTACCTTAGGACAGGGCAACACTGAAGCTTTCTTT.

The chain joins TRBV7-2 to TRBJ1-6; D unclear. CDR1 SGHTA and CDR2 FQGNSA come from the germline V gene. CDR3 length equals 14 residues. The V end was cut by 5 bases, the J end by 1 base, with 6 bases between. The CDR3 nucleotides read TGTGCCAGCAGCCAATGGTCCTATAATTCACCCCTCCACTTT. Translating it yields CASSQWSYNSPLHF.

CDR3 in amino acids: CAISEGQGAYEQFF. The CDR3 nucleotides read TGTGCCATCAGTGAGGGACAGGGGGCCTATGAGCAGTTCTTC. The chain recombines TRBV10-3 with TRBJ2-1, with 11 bases lining up with TRBD1. The V and J ends lost 2 bases and 8 bases, in that order; junction bases with no gene match: 2. The germline V gene has CDR1 ENHRY and CDR2 SYGVKD. The CDR3 spans 14 residues.

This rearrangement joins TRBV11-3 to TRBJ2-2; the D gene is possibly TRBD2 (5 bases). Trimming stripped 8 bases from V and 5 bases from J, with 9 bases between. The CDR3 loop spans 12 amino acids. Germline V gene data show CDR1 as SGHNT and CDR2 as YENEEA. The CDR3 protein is CASGLVTGELFF. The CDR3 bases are TGTGCCAGCGGACTCGTTACCGGGGAGCTGTTTTTT.

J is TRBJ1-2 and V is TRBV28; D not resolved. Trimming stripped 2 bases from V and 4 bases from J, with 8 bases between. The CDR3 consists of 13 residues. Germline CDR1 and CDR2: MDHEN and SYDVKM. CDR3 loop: CASSLEQIYGYTF. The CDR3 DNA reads TGTGCCAGCAGTTTAGAACAGATCTATGGCTACACCTTC.

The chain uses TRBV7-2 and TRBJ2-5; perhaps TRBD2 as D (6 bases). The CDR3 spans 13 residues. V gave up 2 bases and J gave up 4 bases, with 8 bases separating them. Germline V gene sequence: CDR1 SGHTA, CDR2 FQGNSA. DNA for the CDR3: TGTGCCAGCAGCTTACCGGGAGTAGAGACCCAGTACTTC. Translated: CASSLPGVETQYF.

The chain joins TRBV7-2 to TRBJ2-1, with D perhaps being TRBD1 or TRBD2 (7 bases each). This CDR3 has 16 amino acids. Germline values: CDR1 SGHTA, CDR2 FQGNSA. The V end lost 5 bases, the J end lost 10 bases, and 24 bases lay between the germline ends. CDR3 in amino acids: CASSLEAGLQGLEQFF. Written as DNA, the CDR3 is TGTGCCAGCAGCCTCGAGGCGGGACTACAGGGGTTGGAGCAGTTCTTC.

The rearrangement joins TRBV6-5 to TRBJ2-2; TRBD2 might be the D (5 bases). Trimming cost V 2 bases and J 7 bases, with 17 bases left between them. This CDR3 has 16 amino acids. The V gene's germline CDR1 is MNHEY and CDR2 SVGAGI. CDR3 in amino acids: CASSYLTSGLNGELFF. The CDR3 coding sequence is TGTGCCAGCAGTTACCTGACCTCGGGATTGAACGGGGAGCTGTTTTTT.

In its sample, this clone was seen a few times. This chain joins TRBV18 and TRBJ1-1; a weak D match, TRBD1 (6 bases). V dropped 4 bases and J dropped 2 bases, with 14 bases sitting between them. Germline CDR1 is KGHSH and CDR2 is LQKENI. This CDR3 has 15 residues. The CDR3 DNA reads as TGTGCCAGCTCACATTCAGGGGTGGGAAACACTGAAGCTTTCTTT. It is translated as CASSHSGVGNTEAFF.

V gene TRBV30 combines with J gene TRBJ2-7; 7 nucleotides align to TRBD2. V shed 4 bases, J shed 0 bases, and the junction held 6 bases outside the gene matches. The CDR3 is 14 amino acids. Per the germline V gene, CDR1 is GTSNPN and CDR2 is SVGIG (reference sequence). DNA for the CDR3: TGTGCCTGGACCCGGGACTACTCCTCCTACGAGCAGTACTTC. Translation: CAWTRDYSSYEQYF.